Below are 17 T cell receptor beta chains sequenced from a single sample in a study of T cell repertoires in cytomegalovirus infection. From the reads, TCRdb called clonotypes with MiXCR, one entry per CDR3 protein. The repertoire has roughly 920,000 distinct CDR3 sequences, roughly 30% of them found once; the top ten carry 11% to 15%. These TCRs are of unknown antigen specificity. The sample consisted of cultured CD8+ T cells from PBMCs, taken from culture after CMV antigen stimulation. These receptors all come from a human donor in good health (CMV status not recorded). Some clones in this sample may be carry-over from other donors' samples.

J is TRBJ2-7 and V is TRBV20-1; tentative D call: TRBD2 (6 bases). From germline, CDR1 is DFQATT and CDR2 SNEGSKA (reference sequence). The CDR3 contains 12 residues. For the CDR3, the DNA is TGTAGTGCGGGCGGAGGGATGGACGAGCAGTACGTC. It codes for CSAGGGMDEQYV.

In this sample, this clonotype turned up a few times. This sequence joins TRBV6-5 and TRBJ1-5; a possible D gene is TRBD1 (5 bases). Germline V gives CDR1 MNHEY, CDR2 SVGAGI. This CDR3 is 21 amino acids long. Trimming cost V 4 bases and J 0 bases, with 28 bases left between them. The CDR3 DNA is TGTGCCAGCAGTTCCTCGCGTCCACGTACTCGACAGTGGATTAGCAATCAGCCCCAGCATTTT. Its protein is CASSSSRPRTRQWISNQPQHF.

The genes are TRBV6-5 and TRBJ2-5, with 9 bases identical to TRBD2. V lost 3 bases to trimming and J lost 6 bases; unmatched junction nucleotides: 8. The CDR3 runs to 15 residues. The germline V gene has CDR1 MNHEY and CDR2 SVGAGI. CDR3 DNA: TGTGCCAGCAGTTATGGCGGGGGGGACTACCAGACCCAGTACTTC. This gives the protein CASSYGGGDYQTQYF.

DNA of the CDR3: TGTGCCAGTAGCACCGGGGGGCGGGGGGGCTACGAGCAGTACTTC. Its protein is CASSTGGRGGYEQYF. This sequence joins TRBV19 and TRBJ2-7, with TRBD2 matching over 9 bases. CDR3 length: 15 residues. Per germline, CDR1 LNHDA and CDR2 SQIVND (reference sequence). J lost 3 bases, V lost 6 bases, and 9 bases had no gene match.

This clonotype turned up a few times. The chain joins TRBV19 to TRBJ2-7; 9 nucleotides align to TRBD1. CDR1 LNHDA and CDR2 SQIVND come from the germline V gene (reference sequence). The CDR3 sequence is 14 residues long. V lost 6 bases, J lost 2 bases, and 5 bases stayed unmatched. For the CDR3, the DNA is TGTGCCAGTAGCAGCGGACAGGGGACCTACGAGCAGTACTTC. Amino acids: CASSSGQGTYEQYF.

V and J are TRBV6-2 or TRBV6-3 and TRBJ2-2, with D maybe TRBD1 (6 bases). Per the germline V gene, CDR1 is MNHEY and CDR2 is SVGEGT. The CDR3 runs to 20 residues. V was cut by 2 bases and J by 3 bases, with 25 bases left in between. CDR3 region: CASSYRASSLGTLDTGELFF. The CDR3 DNA is TGTGCCAGCAGTTACAGGGCCTCCAGTCTGGGGACACTGGACACCGGGGAGCTGTTTTTT.

The rearrangement joins TRBV27 to TRBJ1-1; possibly TRBD1 for D (5 bases). Germline CDR1 is MNHEY and CDR2 is SMNVEV (reference sequence). V lost 2 bases, J lost 1 base, and 17 bases lay in between. This CDR3 spans 17 amino acids. The CDR3 region is CASSLTVTGFKNTEAFF. In DNA, the CDR3 is TGTGCCAGCAGTTTAACGGTAACAGGCTTTAAGAACACTGAAGCTTTCTTT.

This sequence joins TRBV10-3 and TRBJ2-5; a weak D match, TRBD2 (6 bases). Germline assignment: CDR1 ENHRY and CDR2 SYGVKD. This CDR3 comprises 14 residues. Trimming left V 6 bases short and J 1 base short, with 12 bases between. The CDR3 is CAIRTPGLQETQYF. The CDR3 nucleotides are TGTGCCATCAGGACCCCGGGACTCCAAGAGACCCAGTACTTC.

V is TRBV6-2 or TRBV6-3 and J is TRBJ2-2; 7 bases are a match to TRBD1. V was pared by 3 bases and J by 1 base, with 5 bases of the junction left unmatched. Germline lookup yields CDR1 MNHEY and CDR2 SVGEGT. This CDR3 region has 16 residues. The CDR3 loop reads CASSYPTGVNTGELFF. In DNA, the CDR3 is TGTGCCAGCAGTTATCCTACAGGGGTGAACACCGGGGAGCTGTTTTTT.

The sample holds a few counts of this clonotype. The chain uses TRBV5-5 and TRBJ2-6, with 7 bases identical to TRBD1. In germline, CDR1 is SGHKS, CDR2 YYEKEE (reference sequence). This CDR3 region has 16 residues. The V segment lost 4 bases and the J segment 0 bases; nucleotides outside the gene matches: 4. The CDR3 reads CASSQDRNSGANVLTF. The CDR3 nucleotides are TGTGCCAGCAGCCAGGACAGGAACTCTGGGGCCAACGTCCTGACTTTC.

The rearrangement joins TRBV7-9 to TRBJ1-1, with a weak D call TRBD1 (5 bases). Germline CDR1 and CDR2: SEHNR and FQNEAQ (reference sequence). With 4 bases removed from V and 3 bases from J, the gap between germline ends came to 24 bases. The CDR3 is 18 amino acids. The DNA of the CDR3 is TGTGCCAGCAGCTCTTGGGGGGGTTTTCGCCAATTGGACACTGAAGCTTTCTTT. It codes for CASSSWGGFRQLDTEAFF.

The V and J genes are TRBV28 and TRBJ1-1; D might be TRBD1 (6 bases). The CDR3 length is 16 residues. Looked up from germline, CDR1 is MDHEN and CDR2 is SYDVKM. V was cut by 6 bases and J by 1 base, with 18 bases left in between. The CDR3: CASSKQGGGTNTEAFF. As DNA, the CDR3 is TGTGCCAGCAGCAAACAGGGAGGTGGAACGAACACTGAAGCTTTCTTT.

This clonotype showed up many times. The CDR3 sequence is CASTPGNPLVYGYTF. The CDR3 bases are TGTGCCAGCACCCCCGGGAACCCCTTAGTCTATGGCTACACCTTC. The chain recombines TRBV12-3 or TRBV12-4 with TRBJ1-2; no definite D call. Trimming cost V 7 bases and J 4 bases, with 19 bases left between them. The CDR3 covers 15 residues.

CDR3 region: CASSVDSTGDTQYF. The CDR3 nucleotides read TGCGCCAGCAGTGTAGATAGTACGGGAGATACGCAGTATTTT. The gene calls are TRBV10-1 and TRBJ2-3; the D is unclear. The CDR3 length is 14 residues. V was pared by 4 bases and J by 5 bases, with 13 bases between. Germline V gene data show CDR1 as WNHNN and CDR2 as SYGVQD (reference sequence).

This clonotype was detected only a few times. The rearrangement uses TRBV11-2 and TRBJ1-1, with 8 bases identical to TRBD1. This CDR3 contains 16 residues. CDR1 is SGHAT and CDR2 is FQNNGV in the germline V gene. Trimming at V came to 2 bases and at J to 0 bases, leaving 5 bases not matched to a gene. CDR3 sequence (DNA): TGTGCCAGCAGCTTAAACGGACAGGGATTGAACACTGAAGCTTTCTTT. Protein: CASSLNGQGLNTEAFF.

Only a few counts were recorded for this clonotype. The chain uses TRBV4-2 and TRBJ2-3, with D maybe TRBD2 (7 bases). The CDR3 length is 16 residues. V dropped 1 base and J dropped 7 bases, with 18 bases sitting between them. Per germline, CDR1 LGHNA and CDR2 YNFKEQ. This CDR3 is CASSQARGATPHTQYF. CDR3 in DNA: TGTGCCAGCAGCCAAGCCCGGGGGGCCACCCCCCATACGCAGTATTTT.

The rearrangement uses TRBV6-5 and TRBJ2-3, with a possible D match to TRBD2 (5 bases). Germline V gives CDR1 MNHEY, CDR2 SVGAGI. Trimming removed 4 bases at V and 4 bases at J, with 12 bases between. The CDR3 extends over 14 amino acids. CDR3 nucleotide sequence: TGTGCCAGCAGTTGGGCAGGAGGCGCAGATACGCAGTATTTT. Translation gives CASSWAGGADTQYF.